The rows below give T cell receptor beta chains drawn from one sample of a study. From the 5' RACE reads, TCRdb called clonotypes with MiXCR, one entry per CDR3 protein. The sample holds tens of thousands of distinct CDR3 sequences, approximately 23% seen once. Source material: tumor-infiltrating naive CD4+ T cells sorted from the breast tumor. Source of these receptors: a female donor with breast cancer. Each CDR3 is given with its conserved first and last residue. D genes are given only for firm matches. Size is omitted from some rows. Given values are once, few, many or a class for expanded clones.

d_call: NA; clone_size: NA; v_call: TRBV5-1; j_call: TRBJ1-1; cdr3_nt: TGCGCCAGCAGCTTGAGCTATCTGGATAGGGGGAACACTGAAGCTTTCTTT; cdr3_aa: CASSLSYLDRGNTEAFF
d_call: NA; clone_size: NA; v_call: TRBV6-1; j_call: TRBJ2-1; cdr3_nt: TGTGCCAGCAGTCCCCTCGTGGGCAATGAGCAGTTCTTC; cdr3_aa: CASSPLVGNEQFF
d_call: TRBD1; clone_size: once; v_call: TRBV7-2; j_call: TRBJ2-5; cdr3_nt: TGTGCCAGCAGCTTACAGGGGGCTGGAGATACCCAGTACTTC; cdr3_aa: CASSLQGAGDTQYF
d_call: NA; clone_size: NA; v_call: TRBV6-1; j_call: TRBJ2-7; cdr3_nt: TGTGCCAGCACTGGATACTACGAGCAGTACTTC; cdr3_aa: CASTGYYEQYF
d_call: TRBD2; clone_size: few; v_call: TRBV11-2; j_call: TRBJ2-1; cdr3_nt: TGTGCCAGCAGCCTCTCCGGGACTAGCGGGAGTCAGGACTTC; cdr3_aa: CASSLSGTSGSQDF
d_call: NA; clone_size: NA; v_call: TRBV7-2; j_call: TRBJ1-6; cdr3_nt: TGTGCCAGCAGCTTAATGCCGGGAAATTCACCCCTCCACTTT; cdr3_aa: CASSLMPGNSPLHF
d_call: TRBD2; clone_size: NA; v_call: TRBV12-3/TRBV12-4; j_call: TRBJ2-1; cdr3_nt: TGTGCCAGCAGGCGGGAGGGCCAGAATGAGCAGTTCTTC; cdr3_aa: CASRREGQNEQFF
d_call: NA; clone_size: NA; v_call: TRBV20-1; j_call: TRBJ2-7; cdr3_nt: TGCAGTGCTTTCCCCCCCGGGACCGGTGGCAGGGAGCAGTACTTC; cdr3_aa: CSAFPPGTGGREQYF
d_call: NA; clone_size: NA; v_call: TRBV7-2; j_call: TRBJ2-5; cdr3_nt: TGTGCCAGCAGCTTAGGTCTGGTCGGCGGTGGGCTTCAAGAGACCCAGTACTTC; cdr3_aa: CASSLGLVGGGLQETQYF
d_call: TRBD1; clone_size: NA; v_call: TRBV24-1; j_call: TRBJ1-1; cdr3_nt: TGTGCCACCAGGACAGGACAGGGCAGTGAAGCTTTCTTT; cdr3_aa: CATRTGQGSEAFF
d_call: NA; clone_size: few; v_call: TRBV6-2/TRBV6-3; j_call: TRBJ1-5; cdr3_nt: TGTGCCAGCCGAGGTTGGGGGGGTCGGTCGGATCAGCCCCAGCATTTT; cdr3_aa: CASRGWGGRSDQPQHF
d_call: TRBD2; clone_size: NA; v_call: TRBV7-3; j_call: TRBJ2-3; cdr3_nt: TGTGCCAGCAGCCCGGGGACTAGCTCAGATACGCAGTATTTT; cdr3_aa: CASSPGTSSDTQYF
d_call: NA; clone_size: many; v_call: TRBV4-1; j_call: TRBJ2-3; cdr3_nt: TGCGCCAGCAGCCAAGAGACGCCGGGGACCACAGATACGCAGTATTTT; cdr3_aa: CASSQETPGTTDTQYF
d_call: NA; clone_size: NA; v_call: TRBV5-6; j_call: TRBJ2-7; cdr3_nt: TGTGCCAGCAGCTGGGCACCAGGGGGACTCCACGAGCAGTACTTC; cdr3_aa: CASSWAPGGLHEQYF
d_call: NA; clone_size: few; v_call: TRBV7-9; j_call: TRBJ1-2; cdr3_nt: TGTGCCAGCAGCTTAGATTCGTCCCGAGCCACCTTC; cdr3_aa: CASSLDSSRATF
d_call: NA; clone_size: NA; v_call: TRBV20-1; j_call: TRBJ2-1; cdr3_nt: TGCAGTGCTGGGACCGGGACCACCGATGAGCAGTTCTTC; cdr3_aa: CSAGTGTTDEQFF
d_call: TRBD2; clone_size: NA; v_call: TRBV20-1; j_call: TRBJ2-1; cdr3_nt: TGCAGTGCTAGAAGTGGGGGACTAGCGGGAGGGTCCTACAATGAGCAGTTCTTC; cdr3_aa: CSARSGGLAGGSYNEQFF
d_call: NA; clone_size: many; v_call: TRBV12-3/TRBV12-4; j_call: TRBJ2-2; cdr3_nt: TGTGCCAGCAGTTCGGACACCGGGGAGCTGTTTTTT; cdr3_aa: CASSSDTGELFF
d_call: NA; clone_size: many; v_call: TRBV4-2; j_call: TRBJ1-5; cdr3_nt: TGTGCCAGCAGCCAAACTCCGGGTGAGGTTCAGCCCCAGCATTTT; cdr3_aa: CASSQTPGEVQPQHF
d_call: NA; clone_size: few; v_call: TRBV6-6; j_call: TRBJ1-6; cdr3_nt: TGTGCCAGCAGTTGGTCAGGGGTTGAGTCACCCCTCCACTTT; cdr3_aa: CASSWSGVESPLHF
d_call: TRBD2; clone_size: NA; v_call: TRBV30; j_call: TRBJ2-7; cdr3_nt: TGTGCCTGGAGGCTAGAGCGGGATACGGGGCAGTACTTC; cdr3_aa: CAWRLERDTGQYF
d_call: TRBD2; clone_size: NA; v_call: TRBV6-5; j_call: TRBJ2-7; cdr3_nt: TGTGCCAGCAGTTACTCTAGCGGGAGCTCCTACGAGCAGTACTTC; cdr3_aa: CASSYSSGSSYEQYF
d_call: NA; clone_size: few; v_call: TRBV15; j_call: TRBJ2-3; cdr3_nt: TGTGCCACCAGCAGACCTTACCCGTCCGATACGCAGTATTTT; cdr3_aa: CATSRPYPSDTQYF
d_call: TRBD1; clone_size: few; v_call: TRBV7-2; j_call: TRBJ1-2; cdr3_nt: TGTGCCAGCAGCCCTACAGGGGTCGGCTATGGCTACACCTTC; cdr3_aa: CASSPTGVGYGYTF
d_call: TRBD2; clone_size: NA; v_call: TRBV12-3/TRBV12-4; j_call: TRBJ2-1; cdr3_nt: TGTGCCAGCAGCCCGACTAGCGGGGCCCGGGACAATGAGCAGTTCTTC; cdr3_aa: CASSPTSGARDNEQFF
d_call: NA; clone_size: NA; v_call: TRBV5-1; j_call: TRBJ1-3; cdr3_nt: TGCGCCAGCAGCCTAGGAAACACCACATATTTT; cdr3_aa: CASSLGNTTYF
d_call: TRBD2; clone_size: few; v_call: TRBV10-1; j_call: TRBJ2-3; cdr3_nt: TGCGCCAGCAGTGAGAAAGCGGGAGGCGCAGATACGCAGTATTTT; cdr3_aa: CASSEKAGGADTQYF
d_call: TRBD2; clone_size: NA; v_call: TRBV7-8; j_call: TRBJ2-2; cdr3_nt: TGTGCCAGCAGCTTAAGTGGAACAGCCGGGACTAGCAAGGTCGGGGAGCTGTTTTTT; cdr3_aa: CASSLSGTAGTSKVGELFF
d_call: TRBD1; clone_size: few; v_call: TRBV5-1; j_call: TRBJ2-5; cdr3_nt: TGCGCCAGCAGCGGGGACAGGGTCGGTCAAGAGACCCAGTACTTC; cdr3_aa: CASSGDRVGQETQYF
d_call: TRBD1; clone_size: many; v_call: TRBV6-1; j_call: TRBJ2-2; cdr3_nt: TGTGCCAGCAGGACGGGACAGGGGACAACCGGGGAGCTGTTTTTT; cdr3_aa: CASRTGQGTTGELFF
d_call: TRBD2; clone_size: few; v_call: TRBV4-1; j_call: TRBJ2-5; cdr3_nt: TGCGCCAGCAGCCAAGTTACTAGCGCACAAGAGACCCAGTACTTC; cdr3_aa: CASSQVTSAQETQYF
d_call: NA; clone_size: few; v_call: TRBV12-3/TRBV12-4; j_call: TRBJ1-5; cdr3_nt: TGTGCCAGCAGTTTCGCGGGGGATCAGCCCCAGCATTTT; cdr3_aa: CASSFAGDQPQHF
d_call: NA; clone_size: NA; v_call: TRBV7-3; j_call: TRBJ2-5; cdr3_nt: TGTGCCAGCAGCTCTGGGACATCCTTCGGGACCCAGTACTTC; cdr3_aa: CASSSGTSFGTQYF
d_call: TRBD1; clone_size: NA; v_call: TRBV4-2; j_call: TRBJ1-5; cdr3_nt: TGTGCCAGCAGCCAAGACGCTTCCGGGACAGGGGGCGGCAATCAGCCCCAGCATTTT; cdr3_aa: CASSQDASGTGGGNQPQHF
d_call: NA; clone_size: NA; v_call: TRBV5-1; j_call: TRBJ2-7; cdr3_nt: TGCGCCAGCAGCCGAGACGGACAGACCTACGAGCAGTACTTC; cdr3_aa: CASSRDGQTYEQYF
d_call: TRBD2; clone_size: NA; v_call: TRBV4-2; j_call: TRBJ2-5; cdr3_nt: TGTGCCAGCAGCCAAGCCGGGACTAGCAAGGGGACCCAGTACTTC; cdr3_aa: CASSQAGTSKGTQYF
d_call: NA; clone_size: few; v_call: TRBV11-3; j_call: TRBJ1-3; cdr3_nt: TGTGCCAGCAGCTTAGAGGGGGCGACTGGAAACACCATATATTTT; cdr3_aa: CASSLEGATGNTIYF
d_call: NA; clone_size: NA; v_call: TRBV4-3; j_call: TRBJ2-1; cdr3_nt: TGCGCCAGCAGCCAAGATTGGGTCCAGTTCTTC; cdr3_aa: CASSQDWVQFF
d_call: TRBD2; clone_size: NA; v_call: TRBV30; j_call: TRBJ2-2; cdr3_nt: TGTGCCCGAGGACTAGCGGGAGGGAGGACCGGGGAGCTGTTTTTT; cdr3_aa: CARGLAGGRTGELFF
d_call: NA; clone_size: many; v_call: TRBV6-5; j_call: TRBJ1-1; cdr3_nt: TGTGCCAGCAGTTACTTGCGGGGCGAAGCTTTCTTT; cdr3_aa: CASSYLRGEAFF
d_call: NA; clone_size: NA; v_call: TRBV5-1; j_call: TRBJ2-1; cdr3_nt: TGCGCCAGCAGCTTGGGCCTAGTTGGGGGCAATGAGCAGCTCTTC; cdr3_aa: CASSLGLVGGNEQLF
d_call: NA; clone_size: few; v_call: TRBV20-1; j_call: TRBJ2-1; cdr3_nt: TGCAGTGCTACTAGAGCGGGCCTCTCCTACAATGAGCAGTTCTTC; cdr3_aa: CSATRAGLSYNEQFF
d_call: NA; clone_size: NA; v_call: TRBV7-2; j_call: TRBJ1-1; cdr3_nt: TGTGCCAGCAGCCCCCAAACAGGGATGAACACTGAAGCTTTCTTT; cdr3_aa: CASSPQTGMNTEAFF
d_call: TRBD2; clone_size: NA; v_call: TRBV7-3; j_call: TRBJ2-1; cdr3_nt: TGTGCCAGCAGCTCCCGACGGGAGGGCCTTTATGAGCAGTTCTTC; cdr3_aa: CASSSRREGLYEQFF
d_call: TRBD1; clone_size: NA; v_call: TRBV4-1; j_call: TRBJ1-2; cdr3_nt: TGCGCCAGCAGCCAAGCCTGGGGACAGAGAAACTATGGCTACACCTTC; cdr3_aa: CASSQAWGQRNYGYTF
d_call: NA; clone_size: NA; v_call: TRBV12-3/TRBV12-4; j_call: TRBJ2-1; cdr3_nt: TGTGCCAGCACTCCTGGGTACTCCTACAATGAGCAGTTCTTC; cdr3_aa: CASTPGYSYNEQFF
d_call: NA; clone_size: NA; v_call: TRBV12-3/TRBV12-4; j_call: TRBJ2-1; cdr3_nt: TGTGCCAGCAGCGGAGGGGGCCTCTTAGCTTACAATGAGCAGTTCTTC; cdr3_aa: CASSGGGLLAYNEQFF
d_call: TRBD1; clone_size: many; v_call: TRBV20-1; j_call: TRBJ1-2; cdr3_nt: TGCAGTGCCTTACCCGGGACAGGGGACGGCTACACCTTC; cdr3_aa: CSALPGTGDGYTF
d_call: TRBD1; clone_size: NA; v_call: TRBV6-2/TRBV6-3; j_call: TRBJ2-6; cdr3_nt: TGTGCCAGCAGTTACTTCGGGACAGAGAGCTCTGGGGCCAACGTCCTGACTTTC; cdr3_aa: CASSYFGTESSGANVLTF
d_call: NA; clone_size: once; v_call: TRBV5-1; j_call: TRBJ2-7; cdr3_nt: TGCGCCAGCAGTCCCCTCTGGCGGGGCCCCTACGAGCAGTACTTC; cdr3_aa: CASSPLWRGPYEQYF
d_call: TRBD2; clone_size: few; v_call: TRBV12-3/TRBV12-4; j_call: TRBJ2-5; cdr3_nt: TGTGCCAGCAGTCGCCCGTGGGGCGGGAGTGAGACCCAGTACTTC; cdr3_aa: CASSRPWGGSETQYF
d_call: TRBD2; clone_size: few; v_call: TRBV12-3/TRBV12-4; j_call: TRBJ2-4; cdr3_nt: TGTGCCAGCAGTCGGGGGGAACGGTACATTCAGTACTTC; cdr3_aa: CASSRGERYIQYF
d_call: TRBD1; clone_size: NA; v_call: TRBV7-2; j_call: TRBJ2-1; cdr3_nt: TGTGCCAGCAGCTACCACCGGGACAGTAATGAGCAGTTCTTC; cdr3_aa: CASSYHRDSNEQFF